The 21 T cell receptor beta chains below come from one sample, sequenced in a study of T-cell memory formation after mild COVID-19. TCRdb fed the 5' RACE reads into MiXCR, producing one record per CDR3 protein. The table lists about 560,000 distinct CDR3 sequences, about 20% of them singletons. What was sequenced was PBMCs or a T cell subset sorted from them (not recorded which). These receptors were collected from an adult woman who had mild COVID-19 (a few samples of this study predate the infection). Cell type and time point are not known.

In this sample, this clonotype turned up a few times. This sequence joins TRBV29-1 and TRBJ2-3; D is ambiguous. CDR3 length equals 12 residues. V was pared by 3 bases and J by 6 bases, with 10 bases between. The germline gives CDR1 SQVTM, CDR2 ANQGSEA. CDR3 region: CSVDMGTDTQYF. DNA for the CDR3: TGCAGCGTTGACATGGGTACCGATACGCAGTATTTT.

This clonotype was seen only once. The rearrangement uses TRBV18 and TRBJ2-7, with TRBD1 matching over 9 bases. Germline CDR1 is KGHSH and CDR2 is LQKENI. V lost 2 bases, J lost 6 bases, and 5 bases stayed unmatched. This CDR3 comprises 14 residues. For the CDR3, the DNA is TGTGCCAGCTCACCAGCACAGGGGGCGAGCGAGCAGTACTTC. Translating it yields CASSPAQGASEQYF.

V gene TRBV12-3 or TRBV12-4 combines with J gene TRBJ2-7; unclear D gene. This CDR3 is built from 12 residues. V was shortened by 6 bases and J by 4 bases, with 10 bases between the two germline ends. The CDR3 DNA sequence: TGTGCCAGCAGCCACGGCGAATACGAGCAGTACTTC. Its translation is CASSHGEYEQYF.

This chain connects TRBV7-9 to TRBJ2-7; D is tentatively TRBD1 or TRBD2 (5 bases each). This CDR3 contains 15 residues. Germline CDR1 reads SEHNR; CDR2 reads FQNEAQ (reference sequence). Trimming took off 1 base at V and 2 bases at J, with 12 bases between the two ends. The CDR3 DNA reads as TGTGCCAGCAGCTTAGGAGGGGCCCTAACCTACGAGCAGTACTTC. Translated: CASSLGGALTYEQYF.

This clonotype was picked up a small number of times. The J gene is TRBJ2-2, the V gene TRBV7-8; no firm D call. CDR3 size: 15 residues. The V gene lost 4 bases and the J gene lost 7 bases, with 16 bases spanning the gap. Germline lookup yields CDR1 SGHVS and CDR2 FQNEAQ. The CDR3: CASSSRLNNVGELFF. The CDR3 coding sequence is TGTGCCAGCAGCTCCAGACTCAACAATGTCGGGGAGCTGTTTTTT.

The chain couples TRBV29-1 to TRBJ1-4; 7 bases are shared with TRBD1. J gave up 0 bases and V 5 bases, and 6 bases lay outside the gene matches. The CDR3 length is 15 residues. CDR1 SQVTM and CDR2 ANQGSEA come from the germline V gene. The CDR3 protein is CSVTPTGATNEKLFF. CDR3 DNA sequence: TGCAGCGTTACTCCAACAGGGGCAACTAATGAAAAACTGTTTTTT.

The gene calls are TRBV30 and TRBJ2-3, with TRBD2 identical over 10 bases. CDR1 GTSNPN and CDR2 SVGIG come from the germline V gene (reference sequence). The ends lost 5 bases at V and 4 bases at J; junction bases unmatched: 6. This CDR3 contains 14 residues. CDR3 in amino acids: CAWAIAGGSDTQYF. CDR3 bases: TGTGCCTGGGCCATAGCGGGAGGTTCAGATACGCAGTATTTT.

This rearrangement joins TRBV7-9 to TRBJ1-1; tentatively, D is TRBD1 (5 bases). Between the trimmed V and J ends, which lost 5 bases and 4 bases, there was a span of 17 bases. Germline V gene sequence: CDR1 SEHNR, CDR2 FQNEAQ (reference sequence). CDR3 length equals 15 residues. The CDR3, as DNA: TGTGCCAGCAGCCCTCCTAGGGGAAGTGCCACTGAAGCTTTCTTT. It specifies CASSPPRGSATEAFF.

The J gene is TRBJ2-7, the V gene TRBV15; no clear D. Looked up from germline, CDR1 is LNHNV and CDR2 is YYDKDF (reference sequence). This CDR3 has 17 amino acids. The germline V and J ends were trimmed by 0 bases and 1 base, with 16 bases remaining between them. For the CDR3, the DNA is TGTGCCACCAGCAGAGATCAAGGAACAGTCATATCCTACGAGCAGTACTTC. This sequence encodes CATSRDQGTVISYEQYF. The complete variable domain, with remaining parts taken from reference TRBV15 and TRBJ2-7, reads DAMVIQNPRYQVTQFGKPVTLSCSQTLNHNVMYWYQQKSSQAPKLLFHYYDKDFNNEADTPDNFQSRRPNTSFCFLDIRSPGLGDTAMYLCATSRDQGTVISYEQYFGPGTRLTVT.

This chain links TRBV2 with TRBJ1-1; D possibly corresponds to TRBD1 (5 bases). The CDR3 has 12 residues. CDR1 is SNHLY and CDR2 is FYNNEI in the germline V gene. V lost 10 bases and J lost 4, with 13 bases in between. The DNA of the CDR3 is TGTGCCACCGCCGGGGGACCCACTGAAGCTTTCTTT. Amino acids: CATAGGPTEAFF.

This clonotype has more than one count but fewer than ten. The chain joins TRBV11-2 to TRBJ1-1; TRBD1 is a possible D gene (5 bases). Trimming took off 5 bases at V and 5 bases at J, with 15 bases between the two ends. Germline V CDR1 and CDR2: SGHAT, FQNNGV. The CDR3 is made up of 14 amino acids. CDR3 bases: TGTGCCAGCAGCCCAGCAGGGCTTGGAACTGAAGCTTTCTTT. Translation: CASSPAGLGTEAFF.

The chain uses TRBV12-3 or TRBV12-4 and TRBJ1-3, with no clear D. Trimming removed 6 bases from V and 0 bases from J, with 12 bases in between. The CDR3 covers 15 residues. The CDR3 DNA sequence: TGTGCCAGCAGCCCGTATTTATACTCTGGAAACACCATATATTTT. This codes for CASSPYLYSGNTIYF.

This clonotype appeared a few times. V and J are TRBV2 and TRBJ1-2, with 11 bases aligning to TRBD1. Germline V lookup: CDR1 SNHLY, CDR2 FYNNEI. CDR3 length equals 16 residues. Trimming removed 7 bases from V and 4 bases from J; junction bases left unmatched: 11. The CDR3 reads CASKPDRGQEGYGYTF. CDR3 in DNA: TGTGCCAGCAAGCCGGACAGGGGGCAGGAGGGCTATGGCTACACCTTC. Combining the CDR3 with reference TRBV2 and TRBJ1-2 gives the whole variable domain EPEVTQTPSHQVTQMGQEVILRCVPISNHLYFYWYRQILGQKVEFLVSFYNNEISEKSEIFDDQFSVERPDGSNFTLKIRSTKLEDSAMYFCASKPDRGQEGYGYTFGSGTRLTVV.

The CDR3 DNA is TGCGCCAGCAGCGGTAGCGGTCCTACGGGGGAGCAGTACTTC. It is translated as CASSGSGPTGEQYF. The rearrangement joins TRBV5-1 to TRBJ2-7; possibly TRBD2 for D (6 bases). The CDR3 consists of 14 residues. The germline V gene has CDR1 SGHRS and CDR2 YFSETQ. The ends were cut back, 4 bases at V and 7 bases at J, with 18 bases in the middle. Using reference TRBV5-1 and TRBJ2-7 for the parts outside the CDR3, the full variable domain is KAGVTQTPRYLIKTRGQQVTLSCSPISGHRSVSWYQQTPGQGLQFLFEYFSETQRNKGNFPGRFSGRQFSNSRSEMNVSTLELGDSALYLCASSGSGPTGEQYFGPGTRLTVT.

The chain links TRBV9 to TRBJ2-2; D is unresolved. CDR3 length: 12 amino acids. Trimming cost V 3 bases and J 7 bases, with 7 bases left between them. CDR1 and CDR2 from the germline V gene are SGDLS and YYNGEE. This CDR3 is CASSDPNGELFF. The CDR3 region has the DNA TGTGCCAGCAGCGATCCGAACGGGGAGCTGTTTTTT.

This clonotype was counted a few times. The chain links TRBV12-3 or TRBV12-4 to TRBJ1-2; D may be TRBD1 (6 bases). Trimming cost V 1 base and J 3 bases, with 12 bases left between them. The CDR3 is 15 amino acids. CDR3 region: CASSLVARGDYGYTF. In DNA, the CDR3 is TGTGCCAGCAGTTTAGTAGCCAGGGGTGACTATGGCTACACCTTC.

This clonotype occurred a few times. V usage is TRBV6-1 and J usage is TRBJ2-7; TRBD1 matches 8 bases. V lost 10 bases to trimming and J lost 5 bases; unmatched junction nucleotides: 13. The germline V gene has CDR1 MNHNS and CDR2 SASEGT. The CDR3 length is 14 residues. The CDR3 region is CAIHLLNRGNEQYF. Written as DNA, the CDR3 is TGTGCCATCCATTTACTGAACAGGGGGAACGAGCAGTACTTC.

This sequence joins TRBV20-1 and TRBJ2-5; D is perhaps TRBD1 or TRBD2 (6 bases each). Per the germline V gene, CDR1 is DFQATT and CDR2 is SNEGSKA (reference sequence). This CDR3 spans 14 amino acids. V lost 4 bases and J 6 bases, leaving 18 bases between the germline ends. In DNA, the CDR3 is TGCAGTGCTATCGCACGGGGGCCAGTGAAGACCCAGTACTTC. This sequence encodes CSAIARGPVKTQYF.

The chain is built from TRBV9 and TRBJ1-4; TRBD1 might be the D (5 bases). The germline CDR1 and CDR2 sequences are SGDLS and YYNGEE. The ends were cut back, 4 bases at V and 7 bases at J, with 17 bases in the middle. This CDR3 has 15 amino acids. The CDR3 nucleotides read TGTGCCAGCAGCTGGGACGGGGAGCGGGGTGAAAAACTGTTTTTT. The encoded protein is CASSWDGERGEKLFF.

This clonotype has just a few counts. At one end the junction does not follow the germline gene, possibly because of a read error. The chain carries TRBV7-7 and TRBJ2-1; 9 bases line up with TRBD2. The germline V gene has CDR1 SSHAT and CDR2 FNYEAQ (reference sequence). CDR3 length: 15 residues. The CDR3 spells CASSFGLASYNEQFF. CDR3 nucleotides: TGTGCTAGCAGTTTCGGACTAGCGTCTTACAATGAGCAGTTCTTC.

The V gene is TRBV20-1, the J gene TRBJ2-2; D may be TRBD2 (6 bases). Germline CDR1 is DFQATT and CDR2 is SNEGSKA (reference sequence). The CDR3 consists of 14 residues. The V and J ends lost 7 bases and 2 bases respectively, with 14 bases between them. The CDR3 bases are TGCAGTGTCATACGGGGGATAAACACCGGGGAGCTGTTTTTT. It specifies CSVIRGINTGELFF.